The 3 T cell receptor beta chains below were found in one sample sequenced in a study of graft-versus-host responses after intestinal transplantation listed by TCRdb under 2021. Library preparation employed the immunoSEQ multiplex PCR assay. TCRdb mirrors the immuneACCESS table, restricted to in-frame sequences. Some clones are absent from its copies; in checked studies, under half trace to an unresolved V gene, and the reason for the others is unknown. The sample table contains fewer than 100,000 clones; only one count was recorded for about 82% of them. The top ten hold over 1.3% of the sample. The input for sequencing was PBMCs, taken 255 days after intestinal transplant. The receptors come from a human patient who received an intestinal transplant, so some T cells may come from the graft donor.

The chain combines TRBV5-1 with TRBJ1-6; D perhaps matches TRBD1 (6 bases). This CDR3 region has 18 residues. Per germline, CDR1 SGHRS and CDR2 YFSETQ. Trimming stripped 0 bases from V and 0 bases from J, with 13 bases between. This chain's CDR3 is CASSLARQESSYNSPLHF. Here the CDR3 DNA reads TGCGCCAGCAGCTTGGCCCGACAGGAGAGCTCCTATAATTCACCCCTCCACTTT.

V and J are TRBV5-4 and TRBJ2-2, with D perhaps given as TRBD1 or TRBD2 (5 bases each). Trimming left V 5 bases short and J 0 bases short, with 11 bases between. Germline assignment: CDR1 SGHNT and CDR2 YYREEE (reference sequence). This CDR3 contains 15 residues. For the CDR3, the DNA is TGTGCCAGCAGGGTGGGGACCACGAACACCGGGGAGCTGTTTTTT. Amino acids: CASRVGTTNTGELFF.

The CDR3 loop reads CASRGTSNQPQHF. CDR3 bases: TGTGCCAGCCGGGGAACATCCAATCAGCCCCAGCATTTT. The V call is TRBV28, the J call TRBJ1-5; D not resolved. V dropped 8 bases and J dropped 3 bases, with 11 bases sitting between them. This CDR3 contains 13 residues. CDR1 and CDR2 from the germline V gene are MDHEN and SYDVKM.